A single sample is the source of the 30 T cell receptor beta chains below, sequenced in a study of cytomegalovirus exposure and HLA in healthy donors. In the PCR, 60 Vbeta and 13 Jbeta primers were used. Method: immunoSEQ multiplex PCR; TCRdb's copy keeps in-frame clones and lacks some. This table holds some 130,000 clones, around 79% found once. Sequencing was done on a sample of PBMCs. These receptor sequences come from a woman aged 25 to 45 in good health and CMV-seropositive.

This chain joins TRBV6-1 and TRBJ1-1, with D possibly matching TRBD1 (5 bases). The CDR3 is made up of 11 amino acids. The germline gives CDR1 MNHNS, CDR2 SASEGT. The germline V and J ends were trimmed by 6 bases and 11 bases, with 13 bases remaining between them. CDR3 protein: CASRQGIEAFF. CDR3 in DNA: TGTGCCAGCAGGCAGGGCATCGAGGCTTTCTTT.

The V call is TRBV9, the J call TRBJ2-3, with TRBD2 matching over 9 bases. The length of the CDR3 is 17 residues. Trimming removed 0 bases from V and 6 bases from J; junction bases left unmatched: 11. The V gene's germline CDR1 is SGDLS and CDR2 YYNGEE. CDR3 in DNA: TGTGCCAGCAGCGTAGAGGAGCGGGGGGTCCCTGGGGATACGCAGTATTTT. Its protein is CASSVEERGVPGDTQYF.

As to this clone: The sample has other DNA sequences that encode this CDR3 too. This chain connects TRBV5-1 to TRBJ2-1; D is unclear. Deletions cut 0 bases from V and 10 bases from J, with 14 bases between. The CDR3 runs to 14 residues. CDR1 is SGHRS, CDR2 YFSETQ, per germline. In nucleotides, the CDR3 is TGCGCCAGCAGCTTGGCTCGACACTCGCAGGAGCAGTTCTTC. It yields the protein CASSLARHSQEQFF.

Here the CDR3 reads CASSLIAGPFYNEQFF. CDR3 DNA: TGCGCCAGCAGCTTGATAGCGGGACCCTTTTACAATGAGCAGTTCTTC. The chain links TRBV5-1 to TRBJ2-1, with TRBD2 identical over 8 bases. This CDR3 is built from 16 residues. Unmatched junction bases numbered 7, after V lost 1 base and J lost 4 bases. Germline CDR1 and CDR2: SGHRS and YFSETQ.

Notes on this clone: The same CDR3 is also encoded by other DNA sequences in this sample. The chain recombines TRBV7-7 with TRBJ2-1, with D maybe TRBD2 (5 bases). The CDR3 consists of 13 residues. CDR1 is SSHAT and CDR2 is FNYEAQ in the germline V gene (reference sequence). V was clipped by 1 base and J by 7 bases, with 8 bases between them. The CDR3 region is CASSLGGGNEQFF. CDR3 coding DNA: TGTGCCAGCAGCTTAGGCGGCGGGAATGAGCAGTTCTTC.

The chain has TRBV29-1 and TRBJ1-2, with D perhaps matching TRBD1 (6 bases). CDR3 length: 12 amino acids. Trimming removed 5 bases at V and 5 bases at J, with 12 bases between. The germline gives CDR1 SQVTM, CDR2 ANQGSEA. The CDR3 DNA sequence: TGCAGCGTTCGGGGGAGGGGGTATGGCTACACCTTC. The encoded protein is CSVRGRGYGYTF.

The rearrangement uses TRBV11-3 and TRBJ2-1, with D possibly matching TRBD2 (7 bases). The germline V and J ends were trimmed by 0 bases and 4 bases, with 16 bases remaining between them. From germline, CDR1 is SGHNT and CDR2 YENEEA. The CDR3 sequence is 17 residues long. The CDR3 here is CASSLEGGRVSYNEQFF. The CDR3 DNA reads TGTGCCAGCAGCTTAGAGGGGGGGCGGGTTTCTTACAATGAGCAGTTCTTC.

The gene calls are TRBV7-9 and TRBJ2-7, with 10 bases aligning to TRBD1. The CDR3 runs to 15 residues. The junction had 7 bases not matched to a gene; V was cut back by 4 bases and J by 4 bases. The germline V gene encodes CDR1 SEHNR and CDR2 FQNEAQ (reference sequence). The CDR3, as DNA: TGTGCCAGCAGCTCGGGACAGGGGAAAACTTACGAGCAGTACTTC. It yields the protein CASSSGQGKTYEQYF.

The chain has TRBV25-1 and TRBJ1-3; D is perhaps TRBD1 (5 bases). This CDR3 comprises 14 residues. V lost 7 bases to trimming and J lost 6 bases, with 16 bases between them. Per germline, CDR1 MGHDK and CDR2 SYGVNS. The CDR3 here is CASKSQGVLNTIYF. The CDR3 coding sequence is TGTGCCAGCAAAAGCCAGGGTGTCTTAAACACCATATATTTT.

The rearrangement joins TRBV5-1 to TRBJ2-3, with TRBD1 as a possible D gene (6 bases). Trimming pared 4 bases from V and 0 bases from J, leaving 9 bases between. The CDR3 is 14 amino acids. Per the germline V gene, CDR1 is SGHRS and CDR2 is YFSETQ. The CDR3 coding sequence is TGCGCCAGCAGCCTGGACAGAAGCACAGATACGCAGTATTTT. Its translation: CASSLDRSTDTQYF.

CDR3 sequence reads: CASSPAQGAIEKLFF. The CDR3 DNA sequence: TGCGCCAGCAGCCCCGCGCAGGGGGCAATTGAAAAACTGTTTTTT. The chain carries TRBV4-3 and TRBJ1-4; 8 bases are shared with TRBD1. Unmatched junction bases numbered 8, after V lost 4 bases and J lost 7 bases. This CDR3 region has 15 residues. Germline V lookup: CDR1 LGHNA, CDR2 YSLEER.

This clone was found a few times. The chain couples TRBV6-5 to TRBJ2-5; D not resolved. V was pared by 2 bases and J by 5 bases, with 9 bases between. This CDR3 is built from 13 residues. Germline V gene data show CDR1 as MNHEY and CDR2 as SVGAGI. The CDR3 region is CASSYVTGETQYF. The CDR3 DNA is TGTGCCAGCAGTTACGTAACCGGGGAGACCCAGTACTTC.

This chain joins TRBV30 and TRBJ1-1, with a tentative D call TRBD1 (5 bases). V was trimmed by 3 bases and J by 7 bases, leaving 12 bases between them. The germline V gene has CDR1 GTSNPN and CDR2 SVGIG (reference sequence). The CDR3 is made up of 12 amino acids. The CDR3 DNA sequence: TGTGCCTGGAGCCCAGGGCCGAGTGAAGCTTTCTTT. Translated: CAWSPGPSEAFF.

The chain couples TRBV7-2 to TRBJ2-3, with 8 bases that match TRBD2. The junction had 9 bases not matched to a gene; V was cut back by 7 bases and J by 0 bases. The CDR3 spans 16 residues. In germline, CDR1 is SGHTA, CDR2 FQGNSA. The CDR3 sequence is CASTHSGAPSTDTQYF. The DNA of the CDR3 is TGTGCCAGCACCCATAGCGGGGCCCCTAGCACAGATACGCAGTATTTT.

The J gene is TRBJ2-5, the V gene TRBV29-1, with 10 bases identical to TRBD2. The ends lost 2 bases at V and 1 base at J; junction bases unmatched: 7. The germline gives CDR1 SQVTM, CDR2 ANQGSEA. The CDR3 extends over 16 amino acids. The CDR3 reads CSVESLSSGGQETQYF. The CDR3 DNA is TGCAGCGTTGAATCCCTCTCTAGCGGGGGCCAAGAGACCCAGTACTTC.

The rearrangement uses TRBV9 and TRBJ2-3, with 9 bases matching TRBD2. After removal of 6 bases from V and 5 bases from J, the junction contained 7 bases not matched to a gene. Per germline, CDR1 SGDLS and CDR2 YYNGEE. The CDR3 has 14 residues. The DNA for the CDR3 is TGTGCCAGCACGGGCGGGGGGGCAAAAGATACGCAGTATTTT. This encodes CASTGGGAKDTQYF.

The rearrangement links TRBV7-2 to TRBJ1-2; the match to TRBD1 covers 8 bases. The V gene's germline CDR1 is SGHTA and CDR2 FQGNSA. J gave up 4 bases and V 6 bases, and 4 bases lay outside the gene matches. The CDR3 sequence is 13 residues long. The CDR3 DNA sequence: TGTGCCAGCAGACCAGGGGGCGGCTATGGCTACACCTTC. Translation gives CASRPGGGYGYTF.

This clone was counted only a few times. V is TRBV10-3 and J is TRBJ1-5; TRBD1 might be the D (6 bases). The ends were cut back, 6 bases at V and 4 bases at J, with 13 bases in the middle. Germline assignment: CDR1 ENHRY and CDR2 SYGVKD. The CDR3 consists of 14 residues. CDR3 sequence (DNA): TGTGCCATCAGCGGACAGAACAATAATCAGCCCCAGCATTTT. Its protein is CAISGQNNNQPQHF.

This clone showed up just a few times. The V and J genes are TRBV9 and TRBJ2-1; D possibly corresponds to TRBD2 (6 bases). Germline CDR1 and CDR2: SGDLS and YYNGEE. CDR3 length: 15 residues. The germline V and J ends were trimmed by 4 bases and 5 bases, with 16 bases remaining between them. The CDR3 nucleotides read TGTGCCAGCAGCCTCGGGGGAGCGGAACACAATGAGCAGTTCTTC. Its protein is CASSLGGAEHNEQFF. The full variable domain, its missing parts supplied by reference TRBV9 and TRBJ2-1, is DSGVTQTPKHLITATGQRVTLRCSPRSGDLSVYWYQQSLDQGLQFLIQYYNGEERAKGNILERFSAQQFPDLHSELNLSSLELGDSALYFCASSLGGAEHNEQFFGPGTRLTVL.

In its sample, this clone was seen once. The same CDR3 is also encoded by other DNA sequences in this sample. V is TRBV5-6 and J is TRBJ1-2; maybe TRBD1 (5 bases). The germline V gene encodes CDR1 SGHDT and CDR2 YYEEEE. The CDR3 totals 12 residues. V was shortened by 4 bases and J by 4 bases, with 8 bases between the two germline ends. CDR3 in amino acids: CASSTGGYGYTF. The CDR3 DNA follows: TGTGCCAGCAGCACGGGGGGCTATGGCTACACCTTC.

The rearrangement uses TRBV6-5 and TRBJ1-1; TRBD1 might be the D (6 bases). Germline loops: CDR1 MNHEY, CDR2 SVGAGI. V lost 6 bases, J lost 0 bases, and 11 bases lay in between. The CDR3 is made up of 14 amino acids. The CDR3 DNA reads TGTGCCAGCAGACTTACAGGGATGAACACTGAAGCTTTCTTT. This translates into CASRLTGMNTEAFF.

This clone appeared a few times. CDR3 DNA sequence: TGCGCCAGCAGCCCGGGTCCTGGGTACGAGCAGTACTTC. Protein product: CASSPGPGYEQYF. The chain carries TRBV5-1 and TRBJ2-7; D uncertain. Germline lookup yields CDR1 SGHRS and CDR2 YFSETQ. The CDR3 loop spans 13 amino acids. V lost 4 bases to trimming and J lost 4 bases, with 12 bases between them.

The chain links TRBV6-1 to TRBJ1-1; possibly TRBD1 for D (5 bases). The CDR3 extends over 14 amino acids. The ends were cut back, 7 bases at V and 0 bases at J, with 12 bases in the middle. CDR1 is MNHNS and CDR2 is SASEGT in the germline V gene. In DNA form, the CDR3 reads TGTGCCAGCAAAGACAGTAGGATGAACACTGAAGCTTTCTTT. Its protein product is CASKDSRMNTEAFF.

The V call is TRBV9, the J call TRBJ1-3; no clear D. Germline lookup yields CDR1 SGDLS and CDR2 YYNGEE. This CDR3 comprises 15 residues. V was clipped by 0 bases and J by 0 bases, with 7 bases between them. The CDR3 protein is CASSVGRISGNTIYF. The CDR3 DNA is TGTGCCAGCAGCGTAGGGCGGATCTCTGGAAACACCATATATTTT.

CDR3 sequence reads: CASSLNSAGGVYGYTF. The CDR3 DNA reads as TGTGCCAGCAGCTTGAATTCGGCAGGGGGCGTTTATGGCTACACCTTC. This rearrangement joins TRBV5-5 to TRBJ1-2, with 8 bases identical to TRBD1. This CDR3 region has 16 residues. V was pared by 1 base and J by 5 bases, with 10 bases of the junction left unmatched. Germline assignment: CDR1 SGHKS and CDR2 YYEKEE (reference sequence).

This chain uses TRBV19 with TRBJ2-2, with D possibly being TRBD2 (6 bases). The CDR3 sequence is 13 residues long. The V and J ends lost 5 bases and 6 bases respectively, with 10 bases between them. CDR1 is LNHDA and CDR2 is SQIVND in the germline V gene (reference sequence). CDR3 sequence (DNA): TGTGCCAGTAGTCGACTAGTTGCCGGGGAGCTGTTTTTT. Protein sequence: CASSRLVAGELFF.

The chain joins TRBV6-1 to TRBJ2-7; TRBD1 agrees at 9 bases. The J segment lost 9 bases and the V segment lost 4 bases, leaving 13 bases of the junction unmatched. Germline loops: CDR1 MNHNS, CDR2 SASEGT. The CDR3 extends over 15 amino acids. The CDR3 spells CASSALGQGSAVQYF. For the CDR3, the DNA is TGTGCCAGCAGTGCCCTTGGACAGGGGTCTGCGGTGCAGTACTTC.

The chain employs TRBV7-9 and TRBJ2-1; 10 bases fit TRBD2. Trimming at V came to 8 bases and at J to 7 bases, leaving 5 bases not matched to a gene. The germline gives CDR1 SEHNR, CDR2 FQNEAQ (reference sequence). The CDR3 spans 13 residues. The CDR3, as DNA: TGTGCCAGCGCAGTAGCGGGGGGTAATGAGCAGTTCTTC. Protein sequence: CASAVAGGNEQFF.

V usage is TRBV19 and J usage is TRBJ2-7, with a possible D match to TRBD1 (6 bases). Germline V CDR1 and CDR2: LNHDA, SQIVND (reference sequence). The V end lost 5 bases, the J end lost 2 bases, and 13 bases lay between the germline ends. The CDR3 spans 14 residues. The CDR3 DNA is TGTGCCAGTAGTTCGTGGGACAAAACCTACGAGCAGTACTTC. Its protein product is CASSSWDKTYEQYF.

This clone has only one observation. The gene calls are TRBV7-6 and TRBJ2-2; TRBD2 is a possible D gene (5 bases). The CDR3 length is 16 residues. Germline V gene lookup returns CDR1 SGHVS and CDR2 FNYEAQ. The ends were cut back, 5 bases at V and 4 bases at J, with 17 bases in the middle. The CDR3 spells CASSALVQLSTGELFF. CDR3 DNA sequence: TGTGCCAGCAGCGCACTAGTCCAATTATCCACCGGGGAGCTGTTTTTT.